One and the same sample provided the 3 T cell receptor beta chains below, sequenced in a study of T cell responses to AZD1222 COVID-19 vaccine (dated by TCRdb to the early 2020s). Libraries were prepared through the immunoSEQ multiplex PCR assay. This immuneACCESS table, as held by TCRdb, lists in-frame sequences with V and J called but not all clones. Of the missing ones, under half trace to an unresolved V gene in checked studies; the others have no known cause. The sample contains about 92,000 clones, just over 90% of them found a single time. The ten largest clones take up about a fifth of the sample. The time point label, as the study defines it: baseline before first vaccination. This material consisted of peripheral blood, taken on day 0 of AZD1222 vaccination. These receptors all come from an adult in good health.

The chain is built from TRBV11-2 and TRBJ1-4; D unclear. The V end lost 1 base, the J end lost 3 bases, and 12 bases lay between the germline ends. CDR3 size: 16 residues. Germline CDR1 is SGHAT and CDR2 is FQNNGV. The CDR3, as DNA: TGTGCCAGCAGCTTAGGGGCCACACCACCTAATGAAAAACTGTTTTTT. It is translated as CASSLGATPPNEKLFF. The variable domain in full, with the rest retrieved from reference TRBV11-2 and TRBJ1-4, is EAGVAQSPRYKIIEKRQSVAFWCNPISGHATLYWYQQILGQGPKLLIQFQNNGVVDDSQLPKDRFSAERLKGVDSTLKIQPAKLEDSAVYLCASSLGATPPNEKLFFGSGTQLSVL.

This chain connects TRBV7-2 to TRBJ1-3; perhaps TRBD1 as D (5 bases). The CDR3 has 17 residues. Trimming stripped 2 bases from V and 0 bases from J, with 14 bases between. Germline values: CDR1 SGHTA, CDR2 FQGNSA. The CDR3 region is CASSLMSGPRSGNTIYF. The CDR3 nucleotides read TGTGCCAGCAGCTTAATGTCAGGGCCGCGCTCTGGAAACACCATATATTTT.

V is TRBV19 and J is TRBJ1-2, with a possible D match to TRBD1 (5 bases). V lost 5 bases and J lost 8, with 15 bases in between. The CDR3 extends over 13 amino acids. The V gene's germline CDR1 is LNHDA and CDR2 SQIVND (reference sequence). CDR3 sequence (DNA): TGTGCCAGTAGTGGGGGGGATACAGGCGGCTACACCTTC. Its protein product is CASSGGDTGGYTF.